The text below deals with one TCR beta chain. This entry is derived from a study of blood T cell repertoires in COVID-19. Turning to the study itself: From the United States, Italy and Spain came samples of acute and convalescent COVID-19. Sample material is recorded as cDNA or gDNA derived from T cells, B-cell-depleted T cells, or PBMCs.

Germline lookup yields CDR1 SGHTA and CDR2 FQGNSA. The germline V and J ends were trimmed by 2 bases and 5 bases, with 15 bases remaining between them. The CDR3 covers 15 residues. Original methodology: Estimates of nucleated cell counts were drawn from the amplification of reference gene primers. Sequencing used immunoSEQ multiplex PCR; TCRdb keeps in-frame clones, though not all of them. The V and J calls and the clone size are those of that table, but D and trimming were determined from the DNA. Of roughly 220,000 clones in the sample, around 86% were seen once. The gene calls are TRBV7-2 and TRBJ2-5; a possible D gene is TRBD1 (6 bases). The TCR originated in a man aged 55 to 70 with acute or convalescent COVID-19. Sequencing input: peripheral blood. DNA for the CDR3: TGTGCCAGCAGCTTATTGGGGGCTAGTGGCGAGACCCAGTACTTC. It translates to CASSLLGASGETQYF.